This T cell receptor (beta chain) was retrieved from a study of OX40 agonist ivuxolimab in advanced cancers. Looking at the study overall: The dose of intravenous ivuxolimab that patients received every 2 weeks ranged from 0.01 to 10 mg/kg. Of the patients, three showed partial responses, one with hepatocellular carcinoma and two with cutaneous melanoma. Study conclusions and caveats: Fewer expanded clones were found on average in CD4+ than in CD8+ T cells. A proportion of nonresponders additionally exhibited low normalized T-cell clonal expansion.

Germline CDR1 and CDR2: MNHEY and SVGAGI. The V gene lost 6 bases and the J gene lost 3 bases, with 15 bases spanning the gap. The CDR3 has 14 residues. About this clone: Its matching antigen is unknown.

The protocol was immunoSEQ multiplex PCR, while the TCRdb copy is restricted to in-frame clones and leaves out a portion. The table records some 20,000 clones, 75% to 90% of them present only once. Specimen: CD4+ or CD8+ T cells sorted from blood, collected in a trial of the OX40 agonist ivuxolimab. The V and J genes are TRBV6-5 and TRBJ2-7, with D possibly matching TRBD1 (6 bases). The origin of this receptor is an adult with an advanced solid tumor such as melanoma, head and neck, liver or kidney cancer. The CDR3 coding sequence is TGTGCCAGCAGCCCACGCAGGGGTTTCTACGAGCAGTACTTC. It encodes CASSPRRGFYEQYF.